This T cell receptor (beta chain) was sequenced during a study of blood T cell repertoires in COVID-19. In the authors' methods: Amplified reference gene primers provided the basis for estimating nucleated cell counts. Only in-frame clones appear in the TCRdb table, and some are missing; sequencing was by immunoSEQ multiplex PCR. The V and J calls and clone size come from that table; D and trimming were worked out from the DNA. The sample contains roughly 670,000 clones, just under 90% of which appear only once. Deletions cut 3 bases from V and 4 bases from J, with 7 bases between. The CDR3 runs 13 residues.

Sequencing was done on a sample of peripheral blood. The TCR comes from a woman between 18 and 30 years old with acute or convalescent COVID-19. V usage is TRBV12-3 or TRBV12-4 and J usage is TRBJ1-5; D is uncertain. CDR3 loop: CASSFGKNQPQHF. The CDR3 DNA is TGTGCCAGCAGTTTCGGGAAAAATCAGCCCCAGCATTTT.